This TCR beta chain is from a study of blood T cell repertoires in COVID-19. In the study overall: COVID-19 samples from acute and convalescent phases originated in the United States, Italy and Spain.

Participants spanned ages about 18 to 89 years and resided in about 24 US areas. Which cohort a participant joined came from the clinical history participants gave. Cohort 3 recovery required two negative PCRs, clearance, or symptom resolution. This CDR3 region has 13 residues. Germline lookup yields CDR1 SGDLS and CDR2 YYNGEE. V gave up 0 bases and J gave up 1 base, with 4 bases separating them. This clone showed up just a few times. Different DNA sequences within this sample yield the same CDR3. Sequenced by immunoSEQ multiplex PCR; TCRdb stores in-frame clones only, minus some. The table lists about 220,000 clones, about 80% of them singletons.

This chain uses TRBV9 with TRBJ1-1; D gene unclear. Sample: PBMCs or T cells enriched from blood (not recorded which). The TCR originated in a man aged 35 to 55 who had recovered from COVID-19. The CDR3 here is CASSVGRNTEAFF. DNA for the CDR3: TGTGCCAGCAGCGTAGGCAGGAACACTGAAGCTTTCTTT. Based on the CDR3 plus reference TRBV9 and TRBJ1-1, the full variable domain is DSGVTQTPKHLITATGQRVTLRCSPRSGDLSVYWYQQSLDQGLQFLIQYYNGEERAKGNILERFSAQQFPDLHSELNLSSLELGDSALYFCASSVGRNTEAFFGQGTRLTVV.